This T cell receptor (beta chain) was recovered during a study of human T cells and chemical hapten exposure. Study observations and caveats: Expanded TCRs produced significantly more large CDR3 similarity clusters than controls did. The number of TCRs above 1 in 1000 frequency did not change after DPC sensitization.

Time point indicated: patch test 2, 6 weeks after DPC sensitization. Treatment denoted: therapeutic diphenylcyclopropenone sensitization with weekly scalp DPC. V lost 4 bases and J 3 bases, leaving 9 bases between the germline ends. This CDR3 has 14 residues. The V gene's germline CDR1 is KGHDR and CDR2 SFDVKD. As regards this clonotype: The antigen remains unidentified.

TCRdb reanalysed the RACE reads using MiXCR and keeps one entry per CDR3 protein. The sample includes roughly 150,000 distinct CDR3 sequences, about 11% of them seen just once. This rearrangement joins TRBV24-1 to TRBJ1-5; D unclear. This clonotype originated in a woman in her 50s with alopecia areata. Some clones in this sample may be carry-over from other donors' samples. The specimen was whole blood, collected in connection with sensitization to the hapten diphenylcyclopropenone (DPC). CDR3 protein: CATSEAAPNQPQHF. CDR3 bases: TGTGCCACCAGTGAAGCAGCGCCCAATCAGCCCCAGCATTTT.